These 26 T cell receptor beta chains came from one sample sequenced in a study of cytomegalovirus exposure and HLA in healthy donors. PCR was performed using 60 Vbeta and 13 Jbeta primers. Sequenced by immunoSEQ multiplex PCR; TCRdb stores in-frame clones only, minus some. This sample has around 120,000 clones, with around 73% found just once. Sequencing used PBMCs. The receptors stem from a human donor in good health.

The chain joins TRBV29-1 to TRBJ2-7; TRBD1 aligns across 7 bases. The CDR3 runs 12 residues. CDR1 SQVTM and CDR2 ANQGSEA come from the germline V gene. V was clipped by 5 bases and J by 4 bases; unmatched bases: 5. CDR3 sequence (DNA): TGCAGCGTTCATCTACAGGGGTACGAGCAGTACTTC. Translated: CSVHLQGYEQYF.

V and J are TRBV18 and TRBJ1-1, with D possibly matching TRBD1 (5 bases). Germline V CDR1 and CDR2: KGHSH, LQKENI. The CDR3 is made up of 13 amino acids. V was cut by 5 bases and J by 4 bases, with 11 bases left in between. CDR3 nucleotides: TGTGCCAGCTCAATGGGGCCGGGCACTGAAGCTTTCTTT. It yields the protein CASSMGPGTEAFF.

The chain joins TRBV30 to TRBJ2-3; tentative D call: TRBD2 (7 bases). The V gene lost 1 base and the J gene lost 6 bases, with 17 bases spanning the gap. The CDR3 contains 15 residues. The germline gives CDR1 GTSNPN, CDR2 SVGIG (reference sequence). CDR3: CAWSAGASGWDTQYF. CDR3 DNA sequence: TGTGCCTGGAGTGCAGGGGCTAGCGGATGGGATACGCAGTATTTT.

In regard to this clone: The junction and the germline gene differ at one end; a read error may be behind it. The rearrangement uses TRBV6-1 and TRBJ1-1, with D possibly matching TRBD1 (6 bases). The CDR3 is made up of 14 amino acids. Germline V CDR1 and CDR2: MNHNS, SASEGT. The chain's CDR3 is CASRHRALNAEAFF. In DNA form, the CDR3 reads TGTGCCAGCAGGCACAGGGCCCTGAACGCTGAAGCTTTCTTT.

The chain is built from TRBV5-1 and TRBJ2-7; 8 bases fit TRBD2. Looked up from germline, CDR1 is SGHRS and CDR2 is YFSETQ. The CDR3 sequence is 15 residues long. Unmatched junction bases numbered 11, after V lost 4 bases and J lost 5 bases. The CDR3 spells CASSHSPGGIDEQYF. The CDR3 DNA follows: TGCGCCAGCAGCCACTCCCCGGGAGGGATCGACGAGCAGTACTTC.

V gene TRBV15 combines with J gene TRBJ2-7; 9 bases are shared with TRBD1. Germline lookup yields CDR1 LNHNV and CDR2 YYDKDF (reference sequence). The CDR3 totals 15 residues. The V segment lost 3 bases and the J segment 5 bases; nucleotides outside the gene matches: 8. This CDR3 is CATSRAGTGPNEQYF. The CDR3 region has the DNA TGTGCCACCAGCAGGGCCGGGACAGGGCCCAACGAGCAGTACTTC.

This clone was counted a single time. One end of the junction is discordant with germline, which a read error may explain. This chain joins TRBV7-9 and TRBJ1-6, with a tentative D call TRBD1 (5 bases). This CDR3 is built from 15 residues. Germline CDR1 and CDR2: SEHNR and FQNEAQ (reference sequence). The CDR3, as DNA: TGTTCCAGCAGCTTAAAGGGGCCATATAATTCACCCCTCCACTTT. Translation gives CSSSLKGPYNSPLHF.

The chain carries TRBV5-1 and TRBJ1-2; D may be TRBD1 (5 bases). CDR1 is SGHRS and CDR2 is YFSETQ in the germline V gene. This CDR3 region has 16 residues. V was pared by 7 bases and J by 3 bases, with 22 bases between. The CDR3 reads CASRQITTADHYGYTF. CDR3 nucleotide sequence: TGCGCCAGCCGCCAAATTACGACAGCCGATCACTATGGCTACACCTTC.

In its sample, this clone was seen a few times. The chain recombines TRBV18 with TRBJ2-3; no clear D gene. From germline, CDR1 is KGHSH and CDR2 LQKENI. CDR3 length: 14 residues. Trimming took 4 bases from V and 0 from J, leaving 8 bases between them. CDR3 in amino acids: CASSRAGSTDTQYF. For the CDR3, the DNA is TGTGCCAGCTCACGGGCTGGGAGCACAGATACGCAGTATTTT.

This chain uses TRBV5-1 with TRBJ1-1; D uncertain. Germline V CDR1 and CDR2: SGHRS, YFSETQ. V dropped 2 bases and J dropped 3 bases, with 8 bases sitting between them. The CDR3 contains 13 residues. The CDR3 here is CASSFYSYTEAFF. The DNA of the CDR3 is TGCGCCAGCAGCTTTTACAGCTACACTGAAGCTTTCTTT.

The rearrangement links TRBV28 to TRBJ2-3, with TRBD2 matching over 7 bases. With V trimmed by 1 base and J by 1 base, 5 bases remained unmatched. CDR3 length: 16 amino acids. CDR1 is MDHEN, CDR2 SYDVKM, per germline. CDR3 residues: CASSLYGREGTDTQYF. CDR3 coding DNA: TGTGCCAGCAGTTTATATGGTCGGGAGGGCACAGATACGCAGTATTTT.

This clone was detected only a few times. The V and J genes are TRBV5-4 and TRBJ2-7; 10 positions agree with TRBD2. Trimming cost V 4 bases and J 3 bases; bases outside gene matches: 10. Germline CDR1 reads SGHNT; CDR2 reads YYREEE (reference sequence). This CDR3 has 16 residues. The CDR3 sequence is CASSQVGTSGVYEQYF. CDR3 nucleotide sequence: TGTGCCAGCAGCCAGGTCGGTACTAGCGGGGTCTACGAGCAGTACTTC.

The chain uses TRBV7-9 and TRBJ1-2; D might be TRBD1 (6 bases). The germline gives CDR1 SEHNR, CDR2 FQNEAQ (reference sequence). The CDR3 sequence is 13 residues long. The V and J ends lost 5 bases and 4 bases respectively, with 11 bases between them. The CDR3 region is CASSPPDSYGYTF. CDR3 DNA: TGTGCCAGCAGCCCTCCGGACAGCTATGGCTACACCTTC.

The chain uses TRBV25-1 and TRBJ1-4; possibly TRBD1 for D (5 bases). CDR3 length equals 16 residues. Trimming removed 3 bases at V and 0 bases at J, with 11 bases between. CDR1 is MGHDK, CDR2 SYGVNS, per germline. The CDR3 spells CASSDRRVATNEKLFF. CDR3 bases: TGTGCCAGCAGTGACCGCAGGGTTGCAACTAATGAAAAACTGTTTTTT.

This clone was detected a few times. The V and J genes are TRBV6-1 and TRBJ1-1; tentative D call: TRBD1 (6 bases). The CDR3 totals 11 residues. Germline V lookup: CDR1 MNHNS, CDR2 SASEGT. V lost 8 bases to trimming and J lost 7 bases, with 11 bases between them. The CDR3 protein is CASGVQGEAFF. Here the CDR3 DNA reads TGTGCCAGCGGAGTACAGGGTGAAGCTTTCTTT.

The chain links TRBV4-3 to TRBJ2-1; TRBD2 might be the D (5 bases). Germline V CDR1 and CDR2: LGHNA, YSLEER. CDR3 length: 13 residues. Trimming removed 4 bases from V and 1 base from J, with 5 bases in between. CDR3 DNA: TGCGCCAGCAGCCGGACTTCCTACAATGAGCAGTTCTTC. It translates to CASSRTSYNEQFF.

The rearrangement joins TRBV7-9 to TRBJ2-7, with 7 bases identical to TRBD1. Germline V gene lookup returns CDR1 SEHNR and CDR2 FQNEAQ (reference sequence). The CDR3 is 15 residues long. Unmatched junction bases numbered 8, after V lost 3 bases and J lost 3 bases. The CDR3 sequence is CASSFVSGTVYEQYF. In DNA, the CDR3 is TGTGCCAGCAGCTTTGTGTCCGGGACAGTCTACGAGCAGTACTTC. The full variable domain, rest sourced from reference TRBV7-9 and TRBJ2-7, is DTGVSQNPRHKITKRGQNVTFRCDPISEHNRLYWYRQTLGQGPEFLTYFQNEAQLEKSRLLSDRFSAERPKGSFSTLEIQRTEQGDSAMYLCASSFVSGTVYEQYFGPGTRLTVT.

The rearrangement uses TRBV7-6 and TRBJ2-5, with TRBD1 matching 7 bases. Trimming at V came to 6 bases and at J to 1 base, leaving 5 bases not matched to a gene. CDR3 length: 14 amino acids. Germline CDR1 reads SGHVS; CDR2 reads FNYEAQ. The CDR3 DNA follows: TGTGCCAGCAGACAAGGGGGCCCCCAAGAGACCCAGTACTTC. Protein product: CASRQGGPQETQYF. Drawing the rest from reference TRBV7-6 and TRBJ2-5, the complete variable domain is GAGVSQSPRYKVTKRGQDVALRCDPISGHVSLYWYRQALGQGPEFLTYFNYEAQQDKSGLPNDRFSAERPEGSISTLTIQRTEQRDSAMYRCASRQGGPQETQYFGPGTRLLVL.

The chain carries TRBV28 and TRBJ2-7, with 8 bases matching TRBD2. From germline, CDR1 is MDHEN and CDR2 SYDVKM. Trimming at V came to 6 bases and at J to 3 bases, leaving 7 bases not matched to a gene. This CDR3 contains 14 residues. CDR3 protein: CASRPKRGNYEQYF. The CDR3 region has the DNA TGTGCCAGCAGGCCCAAGCGGGGGAACTACGAGCAGTACTTC.

This clone has more than one count but fewer than ten. This chain links TRBV7-2 with TRBJ1-1; TRBD1 matches at 7 bases. The CDR3 is 15 residues long. The V gene's germline CDR1 is SGHTA and CDR2 FQGNSA. The ends lost 3 bases at V and 5 bases at J; junction bases unmatched: 9. CDR3 sequence: CASSFFAGGYTEAFF. The CDR3 DNA reads as TGTGCCAGCAGCTTTTTCGCAGGGGGTTATACTGAAGCTTTCTTT.

This clone was seen more than once but under ten times. This chain uses TRBV27 with TRBJ1-2; TRBD1 might be the D (5 bases). Trimming cost V 5 bases and J 7 bases, with 14 bases left between them. Germline CDR1 and CDR2: MNHEY and SMNVEV (reference sequence). This CDR3 has 13 residues. The CDR3 DNA reads TGTGCCAGCAGTCCCCGCAGGGTGGGTGGCTACACCTTC. As protein: CASSPRRVGGYTF.

This clone showed up just a few times. This chain joins TRBV6-1 and TRBJ2-7; D remains ambiguous. The CDR3 is 12 residues long. V was clipped by 7 bases and J by 4 bases, with 11 bases between them. CDR1 and CDR2 (germline): MNHNS, SASEGT. The CDR3 nucleotides are TGTGCCAGCACCGAACTTAATTACGAGCAGTACTTC. Amino acid sequence: CASTELNYEQYF.

The chain employs TRBV7-2 and TRBJ2-5, with 8 bases that match TRBD1. The DNA end is more similar to TRBJ2-7, so the J call may be wrong. CDR3 length: 14 residues. Germline V gene sequence: CDR1 SGHTA, CDR2 FQGNSA. The CDR3 region has the DNA TGTGCCAGCAGCTTAAGGACAGGGACTTACGAGCAGTACTTC. Translating it yields CASSLRTGTYEQYF.

This chain joins TRBV9 and TRBJ2-6, with TRBD2 matching 11 bases. V lost 0 bases to trimming and J lost 0 bases; unmatched junction nucleotides: 5. CDR1 is SGDLS, CDR2 YYNGEE, per germline. The CDR3 contains 19 residues. Here the CDR3 reads CASSVGGTSGISGANVLTF. The CDR3 DNA follows: TGTGCCAGCAGCGTAGGTGGGACTAGCGGTATCTCTGGGGCCAACGTCCTGACTTTC.

CDR3 amino acids: CASSWTGGHNEQFF. CDR3 in DNA: TGTGCCAGCAGCTGGACAGGGGGTCACAATGAGCAGTTCTTC. The genes are TRBV7-8 and TRBJ2-1; 10 nucleotides agree with TRBD1. The CDR3 contains 14 residues. Germline loops: CDR1 SGHVS, CDR2 FQNEAQ. Germline trimming cut 4 bases from V and 5 bases from J; bases unmatched to any gene: 2. The whole variable domain, remainder taken from reference TRBV7-8 and TRBJ2-1, is GAGVSQSPRYKVAKRGQDVALRCDPISGHVSLFWYQQALGQGPEFLTYFQNEAQLDKSGLPSDRFFAERPEGSVSTLKIQRTQQEDSAVYLCASSWTGGHNEQFFGPGTRLTVL.

This chain connects TRBV29-1 to TRBJ1-3; a possible D gene is TRBD1 (5 bases). Trimming shortened V by 7 bases and J by 4 bases, and 8 bases separated the two germline ends. CDR3 size: 11 residues. The germline CDR1 and CDR2 sequences are SQVTM and ANQGSEA. For the CDR3, the DNA is TGCAGCGGTAGACAGGGAAACACCATATATTTT. Its protein is CSGRQGNTIYF.